This TCR beta chain was captured by sequencing in a study of CD8 T cells in Susac syndrome. Trimming removed 4 bases from V and 9 bases from J; junction bases left unmatched: 10. Germline CDR1 reads GTSNPN; CDR2 reads SVGIG (reference sequence). This CDR3 has 13 residues. The authors reverse transcribed roughly 0.5 to 1 ug RNA with random hexamers. By means of immunoSEQ multiplex PCR, TCR beta CDR3 spanning 54 Vbeta and 13 Jbeta underwent amplification. TCRdb used MiXCR to reprocess the immunoSEQ multiplex PCR reads, holding one entry per CDR3 protein. The sample consists of around 200,000 distinct CDR3 sequences, more than 90% of them appearing once.

This clonotype was sampled from a human donor with Susac syndrome. The sample taken for sequencing was CD4+ T cells from PBMCs. The rearrangement joins TRBV30 to TRBJ2-3, with 7 bases matching TRBD2. CDR3: CAWKVAGGMTQYF. CDR3 in DNA: TGTGCCTGGAAAGTGGCCGGGGGGATGACGCAGTATTTT.